This T cell receptor (beta chain) was captured by sequencing in a study of cytomegalovirus exposure and HLA in healthy donors. CDR3 size: 16 residues. Germline assignment: CDR1 GTSNPN and CDR2 SVGIG (reference sequence). V shed 2 bases, J shed 2 bases, and the junction held 8 bases outside the gene matches. PCR primers comprised 60 Vbeta and 13 Jbeta primers. TCRdb's table, derived via immunoSEQ multiplex PCR, lists solely in-frame clones and lacks some. The sample holds approximately 150,000 clones, approximately 85% seen once. The sequence derives from a man between 50 and 59 years old in good health and CMV-seropositive. Source material: PBMCs. This chain links TRBV30 with TRBJ1-1; TRBD1 matches 10 bases. The CDR3 region is CAWSKGGTGVNTEAFF. The CDR3 DNA reads TGTGCCTGGAGTAAGGGCGGGACAGGGGTTAACACTGAAGCTTTCTTT.